The present TCR beta chain was sequenced within a study of blood T cell repertoires in COVID-19. Study-level information: Nucleic acid was either cDNA or gDNA, and it came from T cells, B-cell-depleted T cells, or PBMCs.

As handled by the study authors: Amplification of reference gene primers was used by the study to estimate nucleated cell counts. TCRdb keeps only in-frame clones here, not all; method: immunoSEQ multiplex PCR. V, J and clone size are taken as reported in that table, and D and trimming were inferred from the DNA itself. Here the sample spans 75,000 to 100,000 clones, 70% to 90% being singletons. CDR3 length equals 17 residues. Germline trimming cut 6 bases from V and 7 bases from J; bases unmatched to any gene: 12. CDR1 and CDR2 from the germline V gene are MDHEN and SYDVKM. The material sequenced was peripheral blood. The chain carries TRBV28 and TRBJ2-7, with TRBD2 matching 16 bases. The clonotype originates from a man older than 75 with acute or convalescent COVID-19. In DNA form, the CDR3 reads TGTGCCAGCAGAGGGGCATCGGGACTAGCGGGAGGGGGTGAGCAGTACTTC. This translates into CASRGASGLAGGGEQYF.